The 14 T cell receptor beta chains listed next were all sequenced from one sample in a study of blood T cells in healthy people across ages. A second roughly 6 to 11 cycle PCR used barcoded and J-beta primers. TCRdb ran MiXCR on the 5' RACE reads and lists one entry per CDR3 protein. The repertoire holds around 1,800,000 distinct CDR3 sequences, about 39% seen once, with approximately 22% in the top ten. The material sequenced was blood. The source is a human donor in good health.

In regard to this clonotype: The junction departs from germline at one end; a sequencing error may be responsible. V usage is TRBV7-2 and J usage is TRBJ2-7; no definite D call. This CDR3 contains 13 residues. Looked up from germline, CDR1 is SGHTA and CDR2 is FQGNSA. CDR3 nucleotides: TGTGCCAGCGCCCAGGTTGGCAGCTACGGGCAGTACTTC. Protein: CASAQVGSYGQYF.

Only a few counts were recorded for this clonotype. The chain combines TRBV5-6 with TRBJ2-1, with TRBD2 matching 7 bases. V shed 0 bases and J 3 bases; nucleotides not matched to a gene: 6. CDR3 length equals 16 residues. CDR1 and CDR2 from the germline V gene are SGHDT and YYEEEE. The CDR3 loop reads CASSLAAGGGYNEQFF. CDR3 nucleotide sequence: TGTGCCAGCAGCTTGGCCGCTGGGGGGGGCTACAATGAGCAGTTCTTC.

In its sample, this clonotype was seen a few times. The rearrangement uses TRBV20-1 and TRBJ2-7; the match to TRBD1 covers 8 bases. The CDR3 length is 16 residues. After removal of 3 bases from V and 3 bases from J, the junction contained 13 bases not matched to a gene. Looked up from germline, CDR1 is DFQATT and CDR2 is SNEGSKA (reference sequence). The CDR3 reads CSASRTGSELSYEQYF. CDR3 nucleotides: TGCAGTGCTAGTCGGACAGGGAGCGAACTAAGCTACGAGCAGTACTTC.

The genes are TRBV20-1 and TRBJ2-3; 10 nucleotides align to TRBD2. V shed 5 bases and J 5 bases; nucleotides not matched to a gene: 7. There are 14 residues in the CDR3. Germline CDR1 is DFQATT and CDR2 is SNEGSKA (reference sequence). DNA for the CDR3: TGCAGTGCTGACAGCGGGGGGGCTAAAGATACGCAGTATTTT. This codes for CSADSGGAKDTQYF.

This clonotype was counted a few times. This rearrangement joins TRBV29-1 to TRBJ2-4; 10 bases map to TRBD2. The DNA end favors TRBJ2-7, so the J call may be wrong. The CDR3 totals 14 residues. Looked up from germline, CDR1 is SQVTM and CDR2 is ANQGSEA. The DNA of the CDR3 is TGCAGCGCCGAACTAGCGGGGCAAACCTACGAGCAGTACTTC. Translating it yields CSAELAGQTYEQYF.

CDR3 region: CSVTRTGSSNEQFF. In nucleotides, the CDR3 is TGCAGCGTCACACGGACAGGGTCGAGCAATGAGCAGTTCTTC. This chain links TRBV29-1 with TRBJ2-1; 8 bases match TRBD1. This CDR3 is built from 14 residues. Losses at the gene ends were 6 bases for V and 6 bases for J; bases not matched to a gene: 10. Germline V CDR1 and CDR2: SQVTM, ANQGSEA.

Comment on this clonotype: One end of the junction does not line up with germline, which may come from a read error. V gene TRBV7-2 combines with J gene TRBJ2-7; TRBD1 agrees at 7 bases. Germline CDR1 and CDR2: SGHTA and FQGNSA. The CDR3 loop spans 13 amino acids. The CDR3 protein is CASSWDRAYGQYF. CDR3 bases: TGTGCCAGCAGCTGGGACAGAGCCTACGGGCAGTACTTC.

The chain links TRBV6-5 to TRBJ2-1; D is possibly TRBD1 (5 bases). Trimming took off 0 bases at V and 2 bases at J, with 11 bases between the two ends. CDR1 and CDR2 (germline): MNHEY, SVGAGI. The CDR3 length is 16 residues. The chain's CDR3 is CASSYSSRGPYNEQFF. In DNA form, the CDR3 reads TGTGCCAGCAGTTACTCGTCTAGGGGCCCCTACAATGAGCAGTTCTTC.

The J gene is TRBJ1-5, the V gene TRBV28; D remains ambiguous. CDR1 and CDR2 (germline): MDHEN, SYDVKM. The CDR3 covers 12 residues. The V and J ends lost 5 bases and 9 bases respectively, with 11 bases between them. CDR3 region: CASSRVLGPQHF. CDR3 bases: TGTGCCAGCAGTCGGGTCCTTGGGCCCCAGCATTTT.

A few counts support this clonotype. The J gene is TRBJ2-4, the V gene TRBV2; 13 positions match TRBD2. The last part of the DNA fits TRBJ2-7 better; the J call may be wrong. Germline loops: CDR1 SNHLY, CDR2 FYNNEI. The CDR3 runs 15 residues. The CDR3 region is CASRRGLAGSYEQYF. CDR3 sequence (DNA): TGTGCCAGCAGAAGGGGACTAGCGGGGAGCTACGAGCAGTACTTC.

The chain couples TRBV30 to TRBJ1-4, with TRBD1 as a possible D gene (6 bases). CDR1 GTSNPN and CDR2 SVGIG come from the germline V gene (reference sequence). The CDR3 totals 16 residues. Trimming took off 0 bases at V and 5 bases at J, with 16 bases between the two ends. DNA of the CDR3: TGTGCCTGGAGTGTGGGACGGGGGGCGCTGAATGAAAAACTGTTTTTT. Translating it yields CAWSVGRGALNEKLFF.

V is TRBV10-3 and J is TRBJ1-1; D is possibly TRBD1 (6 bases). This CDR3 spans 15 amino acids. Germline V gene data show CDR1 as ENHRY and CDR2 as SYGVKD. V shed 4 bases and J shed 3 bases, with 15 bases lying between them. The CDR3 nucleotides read TGTGCCATCAGTGCACGTGCAGGGGAGGACACTGAAGCTTTCTTT. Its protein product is CAISARAGEDTEAFF.

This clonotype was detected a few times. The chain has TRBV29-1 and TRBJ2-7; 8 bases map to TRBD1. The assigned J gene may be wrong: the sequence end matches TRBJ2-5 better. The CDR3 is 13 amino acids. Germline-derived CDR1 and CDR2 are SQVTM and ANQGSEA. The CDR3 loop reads CGTPRGQGETQYF. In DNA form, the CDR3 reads TGCGGAACACCCAGGGGGCAGGGAGAGACCCAGTACTTC.

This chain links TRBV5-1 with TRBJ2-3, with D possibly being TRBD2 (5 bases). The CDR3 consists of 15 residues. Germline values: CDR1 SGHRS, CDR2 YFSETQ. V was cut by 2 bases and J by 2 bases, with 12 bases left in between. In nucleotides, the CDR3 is TGCGCCAGCAGCTTCCCGGAGGACTTCACAGATACGCAGTATTTT. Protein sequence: CASSFPEDFTDTQYF.